This T cell receptor beta chain stems from a study of T cells in Graves' hyperthyroidism and ophthalmopathy. This clonotype has at least ten counts. Antigen unknown. Study conclusions and caveats: Among clonotypes expanded in thyroid above 0.001, most were also found in blood.

Amplification targeted TCR beta CDR3 regions from RNA transcripts. The HTBI primer set was used in a first-round RT-PCR of the TCR CDR3. Using its own MiXCR run on the multiplex PCR reads, TCRdb lists one record per CDR3 protein. The table records about 380,000 distinct CDR3 sequences, approximately 14% of them present only once. V was trimmed by 6 bases and J by 2 bases, leaving 11 bases between them. Germline V CDR1 and CDR2: SEHNR, FQNEAQ (reference sequence). This CDR3 comprises 13 residues. The study included ophthalmopathy patients with Clinical Activity Score at least 3, NOSPECS grade at least 4 and duration under 3 months. Source material for PBMCs was 9 to 10 ml fresh peripheral blood.

V is TRBV7-9 and J is TRBJ2-7; the D is unclear. The clonotype comes from a woman aged 30 to 39 with Graves' ophthalmopathy. Source material: blood. CDR3 loop: CASRPEQAYEQYF. The DNA for the CDR3 is TGTGCCAGCAGGCCGGAGCAAGCCTACGAGCAGTACTTC.